This TCR beta chain was captured by sequencing in a study of cytomegalovirus exposure and HLA in healthy donors (TCRdb year 2017). For the study in its entirety: In an earlier analysis of 587 of the donors, 276 Gb of sequence data and 117 million unique TCR beta sequences from about 179 million T cells were reported. In a later analysis, previously published TCR beta repertoires from 500 to 750 donors were re-analyzed and high-resolution HLA genotyping was added so that TCR occurrence patterns could be studied. The number of donors typed differed by locus, with roughly 629-640 for A, B, C, DRB1 and DQB1, roughly 520 for DQA1, 600 to 610 for DPA1, and 472 for DPB1. Both class I and class II loci were covered by HLA typing, at four-digit resolution. Every discovery cohort repertoire had been produced on one sequencing platform. Using immunosequencing, the study profiled T cell repertoires from about 650 subjects and related those repertoires to cytomegalovirus serostatus. About 280 gigabases of sequencing data and 70 million to 95 million unique TCR sequences made up an early release that covered approximately 700 HLA-typed donors. A later genetic analysis used genome-wide SNP genotypes for about 60% of the 666 donors, treating that subset as a discovery cohort. The aim of the study was to test whether cataloging public T cell receptors could identify signatures of past pathogen exposure. Among the roughly 400 genotyped donors, about 83% belonged to the genetic ancestry cluster associated with self-reported Caucasian donors. Several DR-DQ haplotypes were handled as single units for association and clustering because linkage in the cohort was strong. The study combined high-throughput TCR immunosequencing, statistical association of individual TCRs with disease status, and machine learning to predict cytomegalovirus infection status. An earlier analysis of 500 to 650 of the donors applied high-throughput TCR beta sequencing to assess whether each TCR beta V gene segment acted as functional or pseudogenic. Besides the first cohort of around 670 subjects, a separate validation cohort made up of roughly 130 different subjects was used. Donor age, sex, ethnicity and CMV serostatus were compiled together with the repertoire data. Among some 410 genotyped donors of the cohort, an average of approximately 240,000 unique TCR beta nucleotide sequences were sequenced per donor, around 20% of them non-productive. In the later analysis, no new phenotypic data were used to find candidate immune exposures; instead, reliance was placed on TCR beta sequences and their occurrence across donors. Results and caveats for the whole study, not just this receptor: Correlated functional status among segregating V segments might reflect linkage disequilibrium, but an unknown experimental factor could not be ruled out. In a later analysis, TCR association rates were found to vary across HLA loci, with the most associated TCRs seen for DRB1 alleles and the fewest for HLA-C alleles. In vitro tests confirmed that a few of the cytomegalovirus-associated TCR beta chains recognize cytomegalovirus antigens. The authors suggested that the approach could potentially be extended to other disease states and immunological phenotypes. HLA typing was unavailable for some donors at each locus, so association tests used only the typed subset. A group of highly shared sequence variants was considered likely to be a technical artifact of the sequencing pipeline. Because the 87-base-pair reads could not distinguish some IMGT-functional V segments, including TRBV6-2 and TRBV6-3, those segments were excluded. A later genetic analysis associated a missense DCLRE1C variant with V-gene and J-gene trimming of TCR beta chains, and an independent cohort replicated the association. Presence/absence analyses assumed roughly uniform sequencing depth across donors, an assumption that may not hold. Most TCR sequences were observed very rarely across donors, whereas some public TCRs were present in many individuals. Broadly in line with IMGT annotations, most TCR beta V segments showed up in productive rearrangements about 87% or about 30% of the time in an earlier analysis of a few hundred of the donors. In a later analysis, most CMV-associated TCR beta chains were found to appear HLA-restricted, with HLA associations seemingly driven largely by CMV exposure. The study listed 150 to 200 TCR beta chains as associated with cytomegalovirus. In both the original and validation cohorts, the classifier was reported to diagnose cytomegalovirus status with high specificity and sensitivity. A later analysis found that HLA-associated TCR beta chains were more clonally expanded and had lower generation probabilities than equally common non-associated chains. In this cohort, only TCR beta chains were sequenced, and detectable features were limited by the absence of alpha or paired-chain data. Because counts were too low, 15 or so rarely observed V segments, including chromosome 9 orphons, were excluded from the earlier analysis of about 500 of the donors. When HLA alleles, especially DR and DQ, strongly co-occurred, attributing TCR associations to individual alleles was difficult. For the cohort, immune exposure information was limited to CMV serostatus. A further reported finding was that TCR beta sequences accurately predicted the HLA-A and HLA-B alleles for most subjects in the first cohort. Several of the top co-occurrence clusters appeared to be linked to parvovirus B19, influenza, CMV and Epstein-Barr virus, according to a later analysis. According to a later genetic analysis, donors in an Asian-associated ancestry cluster had fewer N-insertions in productive TCRs than the roughly 670-donor mean. Specific HLA alleles were associated with 15,000 to 20,000 TCR beta sequences at a false discovery rate of 0.05 in a later analysis.

V was cut back by 0 bases and J by 11 bases, leaving a gap of 16 bases between them. The CDR3 contains 14 residues, cysteine and phenylalanine counted. This entry keeps only the CDR3 DNA: 42 bases, framed from base 1. Looking up the germline V gene yields CDR1 ENHRY and CDR2 SYGVKD. The cohort consisted of 666 healthy bone marrow donors. At the time of sampling, every cohort member was nominally healthy, though immune exposures that went unrecorded were likely present. The donor was CMV seronegative and was included in the group of a few hundred seronegative cohort members. Every donor gave a peripheral blood sample, and the peripheral blood mononuclear cells from that sample were used for TCR beta sequencing. The Qiagen DNeasy Blood Extraction Kit was used to extract genomic DNA from the blood cell samples. Receptor amplification or capture employed the immunoSEQ multiplex PCR assay. For the multiplex PCR, a mixture combining 60 forward primers for TCR Vbeta segments and 13 reverse primers for TCR Jbeta segments was used. A multiplex PCR assay on genomic DNA amplified the CDR3 region of rearranged TCR beta genes. Amplified TCR beta libraries were sequenced as 87-base-pair reads on the Illumina HiSeq System. Under the source paper's analysis protocol: A later analysis counted about 80 million unique TCR beta chains across the 650 to 800 repertoires, and roughly 9.9 million of these chains were shared by at least two donors. Raw reads were error-corrected and collapsed into unique sequences with a nearest-neighbor algorithm that merged closely related sequences to remove PCR and sequencing errors. Alignment of CDR3 sequences to IMGT reference sequences was used to assign V, D and J gene segments. For a sequence to be retained, a match of at least six nucleotides was required to both a V gene segment and a J gene segment. Rearrangements were called productive when the CDR3 lacked stop codons and stayed in frame with V and J; all others were non-productive. CDR3 was defined according to IMGT convention as the region running from the second conserved V-encoded cysteine to the conserved J-encoded phenylalanine. The earlier analysis of some 550 of the donors excluded any sequence lacking an unambiguous match to a single V gene segment. An earlier analysis of 587 of the donors called V segments functional above 56.7% productive rearrangements and segregating when the between-donor standard deviation exceeded 5%. A statistical classification framework was developed to diagnose cytomegalovirus status using the catalog of TCR beta chain sequences. In a later analysis, V and J genes were assigned by comparing TCR nucleotide sequences against IMGT/GENE-DB human TR gene sequences. Using the TCRdist pipeline, a later analysis assigned CDR3 sequences along with most-parsimonious VDJ recombination scenarios. A later analysis defined each TCR beta chain by its CDR3 amino acid sequence plus V-gene family, and excluded reads lacking a unique V-gene family. As a way to deal with suspected cross-contamination and a sequencing artifact, a later analysis dropped roughly 600 nucleotide sequences that were highly shared and had low generation probability. A later analysis calculated a clonal expansion index for each public chain from normalized within-repertoire ranks of inferred template counts. In a later analysis, generation probabilities were computed with a VDJ recombination model fitted to out-of-frame rearrangements, and the resulting probabilities were checked against IGoR. A later analysis scored TCR-TCR, TCR-HLA and TCR-CMV co-occurrence with hypergeometric tests, applying a repertoire-size bias correction to TCR pairs. To estimate false discovery rates, a later analysis permuted the HLA or CMV assignments 20 times. A later analysis grouped co-occurring TCRs with DBSCAN, adding TCRdist sequence similarity when clustering within HLA-allele-positive subsets. Co-occurrence clustering excluded repertoires with fewer than 30,000 or more than 120,000 public chains, plus five with anomalous nucleotide sharing. In TCRdb, the immuneACCESS table is reduced to in-frame sequences with V and J assigned. These tables do not hold every clone; where another copy was compared, an unresolved V gene accounts for under half, and the others remain unexplained. V and J calls and clone size are given by that table; D and trimming were obtained from the DNA. For this sample the table gives 120,000 to 150,000 clones, of which 60% to 85% were detected only once. The ten largest clonotypes hold more than 3% of the sample.

Remarks on this clone: The antigen it recognizes is unknown. One base away there is no much larger clone; base qualities are not given.

The TCR was taken from a man between 18 and 35 years old in good health and CMV-seronegative. The sequence is built from TRBV10-3 and TRBJ2-5; a tentative D match to TRBD1 spans 5 bases. Sequencing used PBMCs. This receptor carries the CDR3 CAISESTVGEEQYF. The DNA is as follows: TGTGCCATCAGTGAGTCGACAGTGGGTGAGGAGCAGTACTTC.